Each of the 29 T cell receptor beta chains below was sequenced from the same sample in a study of cytomegalovirus exposure and HLA in healthy donors. The study ran its PCR with 60 Vbeta and 13 Jbeta primers. The repertoire was sequenced with immunoSEQ multiplex PCR; TCRdb's copy has only in-frame clones and lacks some. The table includes about 160,000 clones, 65% to 85% detected once. The sample taken for sequencing was PBMCs. These receptors were collected from a woman in her fifties or sixties in good health and CMV-seropositive.

The CDR3 region has the DNA TGTGCCAGCAGCTTCGGGACTGGTTCGGGAGAGACCCAGTACTTC. This encodes CASSFGTGSGETQYF. The rearrangement uses TRBV5-4 and TRBJ2-5; tentative D call: TRBD2 (6 bases). This CDR3 spans 15 amino acids. Germline-derived CDR1 and CDR2 are SGHNT and YYREEE (reference sequence). V was cut by 2 bases and J by 4 bases, with 15 bases left in between.

V gene TRBV7-9 combines with J gene TRBJ2-7; D may be TRBD1 (5 bases). The CDR3 loop spans 13 amino acids. Germline-derived CDR1 and CDR2 are SEHNR and FQNEAQ (reference sequence). Trimming removed 4 bases at V and 5 bases at J, with 12 bases between. CDR3 sequence reads: CASSYAKGNEQYF. CDR3 bases: TGTGCCAGCAGCTACGCAAAGGGGAACGAGCAGTACTTC.

This clone was found a few times. The chain carries TRBV7-6 and TRBJ1-1; D is perhaps TRBD1 (6 bases). The CDR3 covers 15 residues. V was shortened by 1 base and J by 2 bases, with 11 bases between the two germline ends. In germline, CDR1 is SGHVS, CDR2 FNYEAQ. The chain's CDR3 is CASSLGQDINTEAFF. The DNA for the CDR3 is TGTGCCAGCAGCTTAGGACAGGACATAAACACTGAAGCTTTCTTT.

A single count supports this clone. This sequence joins TRBV9 and TRBJ2-2; D may be TRBD2 (5 bases). Germline CDR1 is SGDLS and CDR2 is YYNGEE. Between the trimmed V and J ends, which lost 4 bases and 6 bases, there was a span of 10 bases. This CDR3 is 13 amino acids long. CDR3 sequence: CASSTWESGELFF. The CDR3 region has the DNA TGTGCCAGCAGCACTTGGGAGTCCGGGGAGCTGTTTTTT.

This rearrangement joins TRBV11-2 to TRBJ2-7; the match to TRBD1 covers 8 bases. J lost 9 bases, V lost 3 bases, and 10 bases had no gene match. The CDR3 covers 14 residues. CDR1 is SGHAT and CDR2 is FQNNGV in the germline V gene. CDR3 nucleotide sequence: TGTGCCAGCAGCTTTGGGACAGGCGTAAGTGGGCAGTACTTC. It encodes CASSFGTGVSGQYF.

The rearrangement uses TRBV6-5 and TRBJ1-1; D not certain. Germline loops: CDR1 MNHEY, CDR2 SVGAGI. V was cut by 6 bases and J by 2 bases, with 13 bases left in between. The CDR3 runs to 14 residues. The CDR3 DNA follows: TGTGCCAGCAGACAAGACAAGGTCAACACTGAAGCTTTCTTT. It codes for CASRQDKVNTEAFF.

The gene calls are TRBV15 and TRBJ1-3; D unresolved. V lost 6 bases to trimming and J lost 10 bases, with 10 bases between them. This CDR3 is 11 amino acids long. From germline, CDR1 is LNHNV and CDR2 YYDKDF (reference sequence). The DNA of the CDR3 is TGTGCCACCAGGGATTCGGGGACCATATATTTT. This codes for CATRDSGTIYF. Full variable domain (rest looked up from reference TRBV15 and TRBJ1-3): DAMVIQNPRYQVTQFGKPVTLSCSQTLNHNVMYWYQQKSSQAPKLLFHYYDKDFNNEADTPDNFQSRRPNTSFCFLDIRSPGLGDTAMYLCATRDSGTIYFGEGSWLTVV.

This clone appeared a few times. V gene TRBV9 combines with J gene TRBJ2-7; D may be TRBD2 (7 bases). Germline values: CDR1 SGDLS, CDR2 YYNGEE. The CDR3 has 15 residues. The V end was cut by 3 bases, the J end by 4 bases, with 17 bases between. The CDR3 reads CASSAGGRTDYEQYF. In DNA form, the CDR3 reads TGTGCCAGCAGCGCGGGGGGCCGGACAGATTACGAGCAGTACTTC.

The J gene is TRBJ2-7, the V gene TRBV5-1; 9 bases agree with TRBD2. Germline V gene data show CDR1 as SGHRS and CDR2 as YFSETQ. Unmatched junction bases numbered 17, after V lost 0 bases and J lost 4 bases. This CDR3 is built from 19 residues. CDR3 loop: CASSLAPPLRGRAKYEQYF. DNA of the CDR3: TGCGCCAGCAGCTTGGCTCCTCCTTTACGCGGGAGGGCCAAGTACGAGCAGTACTTC.

This chain connects TRBV7-9 to TRBJ1-2; 10 nucleotides align to TRBD1. After removal of 1 base from V and 6 bases from J, the junction contained 5 bases not matched to a gene. The CDR3 is made up of 15 amino acids. The germline V gene has CDR1 SEHNR and CDR2 FQNEAQ (reference sequence). In DNA form, the CDR3 reads TGTGCCAGCAGCTTAGTCGCGGGACAGGGGCATGGCTACACCTTC. This encodes CASSLVAGQGHGYTF.

The DNA for the CDR3 is TGTGCCAGCAATCCGGGACTTTCAGCCTACGAGCAGTACTTC. Translation: CASNPGLSAYEQYF. The chain recombines TRBV2 with TRBJ2-7; tentatively, D is TRBD2 (6 bases). Trimming removed 7 bases from V and 2 bases from J, with 15 bases in between. Germline CDR1 reads SNHLY; CDR2 reads FYNNEI. The CDR3 extends over 14 amino acids.

V is TRBV19 and J is TRBJ2-4, with 9 nucleotides matching TRBD1. From germline, CDR1 is LNHDA and CDR2 SQIVND (reference sequence). Trimming at V came to 6 bases and at J to 0 bases, leaving 6 bases not matched to a gene. CDR3 length: 16 residues. For the CDR3, the DNA is TGTGCCAGTAGCCTGACAGGGGGATTAGCCAAAAACATTCAGTACTTC. Encoded protein: CASSLTGGLAKNIQYF.

With regard to this clone: The junction departs from the called germline gene at one end, perhaps through a read error. This chain connects TRBV7-7 to TRBJ2-1; 9 nucleotides match TRBD1. The CDR3 runs 13 residues. CDR1 and CDR2 (germline): SSHAT, FNYEAQ (reference sequence). CDR3 DNA sequence: TGTGCTAGCAGCCCGGACAGGGGTGGTGAGCAGTTCTTC. Protein: CASSPDRGGEQFF.

V and J are TRBV6-5 and TRBJ1-1; D might be TRBD1 (6 bases). The CDR3 runs to 15 residues. Germline V gene sequence: CDR1 MNHEY, CDR2 SVGAGI. V was trimmed by 2 bases and J by 1 base, leaving 11 bases between them. This chain's CDR3 is CASSYAGAGNTEAFF. The CDR3 DNA reads TGTGCCAGCAGTTACGCAGGGGCGGGGAACACTGAAGCTTTCTTT.

The chain couples TRBV6-4 to TRBJ2-7, with 10 bases identical to TRBD1. CDR1 is MRHNA, CDR2 SNTAGT, per germline. The junction had 6 bases not matched to a gene; V was cut back by 2 bases and J by 5 bases. The CDR3 is made up of 15 amino acids. The CDR3 DNA reads as TGTGCCAGCAGTGACGTGGGACAGGGGAGGCACGAGCAGTACTTC. It specifies CASSDVGQGRHEQYF.

This chain links TRBV4-2 with TRBJ2-1; 12 nucleotides line up with TRBD2. Germline V gene data show CDR1 as LGHNA and CDR2 as YNFKEQ. CDR3 length: 19 amino acids. V lost 2 bases and J lost 7; bases outside the gene matches: 15. The CDR3 nucleotides read TGTGCCAGCAGCCAACGGGACTCAGCGCTAGCGGGAGGGCGGAATGAGCAGTTCTTC. The encoded protein is CASSQRDSALAGGRNEQFF.

This clone showed up just once. The V call is TRBV5-1, the J call TRBJ1-4; D may be TRBD1 (6 bases). The V end was cut by 1 base, the J end by 8 bases, with 15 bases between. This CDR3 has 15 amino acids. The germline V gene has CDR1 SGHRS and CDR2 YFSETQ. The CDR3 DNA is TGCGCCAGCAGCTTGAATCCAGGGGTTAACGAAAAACTGTTTTTT. As protein: CASSLNPGVNEKLFF.

This chain's CDR3 is CASSLTSAQGVTGANVLTF. The CDR3, as DNA: TGCGCCAGCAGCTTGACTTCCGCGCAGGGTGTCACTGGGGCCAACGTCCTGACTTTC. The chain joins TRBV5-1 to TRBJ2-6; TRBD1 might be the D (5 bases). CDR1 and CDR2 (germline): SGHRS, YFSETQ. V lost 1 base, J lost 2 bases, and 19 bases lay in between. This CDR3 has 19 residues.

The chain uses TRBV7-2 and TRBJ1-1; 10 bases are a match to TRBD1. The CDR3 spans 14 residues. Trimming took 5 bases from V and 4 from J; bases not matched to a gene: 4. Looked up from germline, CDR1 is SGHTA and CDR2 is FQGNSA. CDR3 in DNA: TGTGCCAGCAGCCCCGGACAGGGGGGCACTGAAGCTTTCTTT. Its translation: CASSPGQGGTEAFF.

The chain carries TRBV9 and TRBJ2-2; D is possibly TRBD1 (5 bases). CDR1 and CDR2 from the germline V gene are SGDLS and YYNGEE. Trimming cost V 4 bases and J 6 bases, with 10 bases left between them. The CDR3 runs to 13 residues. The DNA of the CDR3 is TGTGCCAGCAGCCCCGGACAACCCGGGGAGCTGTTTTTT. Residues: CASSPGQPGELFF.

The chain's CDR3 is CASSGYGTGGASYGYTF. In DNA, the CDR3 is TGTGCCAGCAGTGGTTACGGGACAGGGGGCGCTTCGTATGGCTACACCTTC. The chain combines TRBV6-1 with TRBJ1-2, with TRBD1 matching 12 bases. The CDR3 is 17 residues long. Germline CDR1 reads MNHNS; CDR2 reads SASEGT. The trim removed 4 bases at V and 5 bases at J, leaving 11 bases unmatched.

The rearrangement links TRBV13 to TRBJ2-7, with TRBD1 identical over 9 bases. V was pared by 3 bases and J by 2 bases, with 8 bases of the junction left unmatched. Germline-derived CDR1 and CDR2 are PRHDT and FYEKMQ (reference sequence). This CDR3 comprises 16 residues. The CDR3 DNA reads as TGTGCCAGCAGCTTCCCTGGGACAGGGCTTACCTACGAGCAGTACTTC. Its translation: CASSFPGTGLTYEQYF.

The chain uses TRBV19 and TRBJ1-1; TRBD1 matches 8 bases. Germline assignment: CDR1 LNHDA and CDR2 SQIVND (reference sequence). CDR3 size: 11 residues. The V and J ends lost 11 bases and 7 bases, in that order; junction bases with no gene match: 6. This chain's CDR3 is CASDRGFEAFF. For the CDR3, the DNA is TGTGCCTCCGACAGGGGTTTTGAAGCTTTCTTT.

This clone was seen only a few times. The gene calls are TRBV28 and TRBJ2-4; possible D gene TRBD2, 6 bases. This CDR3 is built from 16 residues. Germline CDR1 and CDR2: MDHEN and SYDVKM. V lost 7 bases to trimming and J lost 7 bases, with 23 bases between them. The CDR3 nucleotides are TGTGCCAGCACCACAAGGCGGTCCAGACTAGTCAACATTCAGTACTTC. Protein product: CASTTRRSRLVNIQYF.

The chain carries TRBV28 and TRBJ1-5; TRBD1 is a possible D gene (5 bases). CDR1 and CDR2 (germline): MDHEN, SYDVKM. This CDR3 spans 14 amino acids. V was pared by 1 base and J by 5 bases, with 9 bases between. The CDR3 spells CASSLSTVHQPQHF. In DNA form, the CDR3 reads TGTGCCAGCAGTTTATCGACAGTACATCAGCCCCAGCATTTT.

The V and J genes are TRBV4-1 and TRBJ1-4; perhaps TRBD1 as D (5 bases). Germline V gene data show CDR1 as MGHRA and CDR2 as YSYEKL. The V end lost 1 base, the J end lost 8 bases, and 17 bases lay between the germline ends. The CDR3 runs to 16 residues. Here the CDR3 reads CASSQVESGDGEKLFF. The CDR3, as DNA: TGCGCCAGCAGCCAAGTTGAGTCGGGGGATGGCGAAAAACTGTTTTTT.

Remarks on this clone: An end of the junction does not agree with germline; a read error may underlie this. The V gene is TRBV7-9, the J gene TRBJ1-6, with TRBD1 matching over 8 bases. The CDR3 length is 16 residues. Germline V gives CDR1 SEHNR, CDR2 FQNEAQ (reference sequence). The CDR3 bases are TGTTCCAGCAGCTTAGGGGGACAGGCTAATAATTCACCCCTCCACTTT. The encoded protein is CSSSLGGQANNSPLHF.

This clone has only one observation. This chain uses TRBV7-2 with TRBJ1-2, with D perhaps matching TRBD1 (6 bases). Trimming took off 1 base at V and 4 bases at J, with 10 bases between the two ends. Germline CDR1 and CDR2: SGHTA and FQGNSA. The CDR3 is 14 amino acids. CDR3 residues: CASSLDRVLYGYTF. In DNA, the CDR3 is TGTGCCAGCAGCTTAGACAGGGTCCTCTATGGCTACACCTTC.

The chain recombines TRBV5-1 with TRBJ2-1, with D perhaps matching TRBD2 (5 bases). This CDR3 has 18 amino acids. V shed 2 bases and J shed 6 bases, with 24 bases lying between them. Germline V lookup: CDR1 SGHRS, CDR2 YFSETQ. CDR3 sequence (DNA): TGCGCCAGCAGCTTTTTTCCCGTGTCGGACGGGGTTGTCAATGAGCAGTTCTTC. Protein product: CASSFFPVSDGVVNEQFF.